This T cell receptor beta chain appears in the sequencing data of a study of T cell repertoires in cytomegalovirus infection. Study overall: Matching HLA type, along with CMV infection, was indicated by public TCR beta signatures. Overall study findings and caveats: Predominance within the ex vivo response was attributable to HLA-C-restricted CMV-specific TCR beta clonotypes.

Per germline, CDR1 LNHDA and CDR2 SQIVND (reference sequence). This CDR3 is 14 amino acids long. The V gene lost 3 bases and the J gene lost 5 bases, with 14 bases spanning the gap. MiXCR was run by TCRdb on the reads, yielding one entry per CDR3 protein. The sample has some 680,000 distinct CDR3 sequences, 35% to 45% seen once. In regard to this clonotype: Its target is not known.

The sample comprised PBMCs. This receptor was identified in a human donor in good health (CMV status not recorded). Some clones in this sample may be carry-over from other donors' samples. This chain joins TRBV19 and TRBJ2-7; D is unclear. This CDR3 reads CASSIRSGPDEQYF. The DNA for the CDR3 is TGTGCCAGTAGTATTCGGTCCGGGCCCGACGAGCAGTACTTC.